These T cell receptor beta chains were read from a single sample in a study of chemoradiotherapy in HPV16-positive cancers. Profiling relied on immunoSEQ multiplex PCR, and the TCRdb table lists in-frame clones only, not all of them. The sample holds fewer than 40,000 clones, around 80% seen once. Specimen: blood, collected from a patient who underwent chemoradiotherapy. Receptors were obtained from a human donor with HPV-associated anogenital cancer. CDR3s include the opening cysteine and the closing phenylalanine or tryptophan. The D gene is left open where the match is weak. Clone size appears in some rows only: once, few, many, or a class for an expanded clone.

clone size: .; V gene: TRBV9; D gene: TRBD2; J gene: TRBJ2-1; CDR3 protein: CASSQRPGLAGGEQFF; CDR3 DNA: TGTGCCAGCAGCCAACGCCCGGGACTAGCGGGGGGTGAGCAGTTCTTC
clone size: .; V gene: TRBV2; D gene: TRBD1; J gene: TRBJ2-3; CDR3 protein: CASTGTGTDTQYF; CDR3 DNA: TGTGCCAGCACCGGGACAGGGACAGATACGCAGTATTTT
clone size: .; V gene: TRBV13; D gene: .; J gene: TRBJ2-1; CDR3 protein: CASSLSRNEQFF; CDR3 DNA: TGTGCCAGCAGCTTATCCCGCAATGAGCAGTTCTTC
clone size: .; V gene: TRBV7-2; D gene: TRBD1; J gene: TRBJ2-1; CDR3 protein: CASSLGGQTYNEQFF; CDR3 DNA: TGTGCCAGCAGCTTAGGGGGACAGACCTACAATGAGCAGTTCTTC
clone size: few; V gene: TRBV9; D gene: .; J gene: TRBJ1-5; CDR3 protein: CASSVGAIGQPQHF; CDR3 DNA: TGTGCCAGCAGCGTAGGGGCAATAGGACAGCCCCAGCATTTT
clone size: few; V gene: TRBV7-2; D gene: .; J gene: TRBJ1-5; CDR3 protein: CASRLAGDQPQHF; CDR3 DNA: TGTGCCAGCAGGCTAGCAGGGGACCAGCCCCAGCATTTT
clone size: few; V gene: TRBV7-9; D gene: .; J gene: TRBJ1-5; CDR3 protein: CASSLGGGQPQHF; CDR3 DNA: TGTGCCAGCAGCTTAGGGGGCGGTCAGCCCCAGCATTTT
clone size: .; V gene: TRBV9; D gene: TRBD1; J gene: TRBJ2-2; CDR3 protein: CASSGTGGTNTGELFF; CDR3 DNA: TGTGCCAGCAGCGGGACAGGGGGCACGAACACCGGGGAGCTGTTTTTT
clone size: few; V gene: TRBV28; D gene: .; J gene: TRBJ1-2; CDR3 protein: CASSQGRHGYTF; CDR3 DNA: TGTGCCAGCAGTCAGGGTAGGCATGGCTACACCTTC
clone size: few; V gene: TRBV5-6; D gene: .; J gene: TRBJ2-6; CDR3 protein: CASSLGVSGANVLTF; CDR3 DNA: TGTGCCAGCAGCTTGGGGGTCTCTGGGGCCAACGTCCTGACTTTC
clone size: .; V gene: TRBV7-2; D gene: .; J gene: TRBJ1-3; CDR3 protein: CASSHLTRSSGNTIYF; CDR3 DNA: TGTGCCAGCAGCCACCTCACTCGTTCCTCTGGAAACACCATATATTTT
clone size: .; V gene: TRBV25-1; D gene: TRBD1; J gene: TRBJ2-1; CDR3 protein: CASSGSGTGVSNEQFF; CDR3 DNA: TGTGCCAGCAGTGGTTCCGGGACAGGGGTAAGCAATGAGCAGTTCTTC
clone size: once; V gene: TRBV10-3; D gene: .; J gene: TRBJ1-6; CDR3 protein: CAIGGGNSPLHF; CDR3 DNA: TGTGCCATCGGAGGGGGAAATTCACCCCTCCACTTT
clone size: .; V gene: TRBV5-1; D gene: .; J gene: TRBJ1-4; CDR3 protein: CAKGPREKLFF; CDR3 DNA: TGCGCCAAGGGCCCTCGGGAAAAACTGTTTTTT
clone size: .; V gene: TRBV6-5; D gene: TRBD1; J gene: TRBJ1-4; CDR3 protein: CASSRDRNEKLFF; CDR3 DNA: TGTGCCAGCAGCCGGGACAGAAATGAAAAACTGTTTTTT
clone size: .; V gene: TRBV19; D gene: .; J gene: TRBJ1-2; CDR3 protein: CASSINPQGDSYGYTF; CDR3 DNA: TGTGCCAGTAGTATAAACCCACAGGGAGACAGCTATGGCTACACCTTC
clone size: few; V gene: TRBV18; D gene: .; J gene: TRBJ1-3; CDR3 protein: CASSPNQARGNTIYF; CDR3 DNA: TGTGCCAGCTCACCAAATCAGGCCAGGGGAAACACCATATATTTT
clone size: .; V gene: TRBV7-2; D gene: TRBD1; J gene: TRBJ2-7; CDR3 protein: CASSTLDRAFHEQYF; CDR3 DNA: TGTGCCAGCAGCACTTTGGACAGGGCGTTCCACGAGCAGTACTTC
clone size: .; V gene: TRBV5-1; D gene: .; J gene: TRBJ1-1; CDR3 protein: CASSLAGTGNTEAFF; CDR3 DNA: TGCGCCAGCAGCTTGGCGGGGACGGGAAACACTGAAGCTTTCTTT
clone size: .; V gene: TRBV18; D gene: .; J gene: TRBJ1-4; CDR3 protein: CASSLVSGGDEKLFF; CDR3 DNA: TGTGCCAGCTCACTGGTATCCGGAGGGGATGAAAAACTGTTTTTT
clone size: few; V gene: TRBV2; D gene: TRBD1; J gene: TRBJ2-1; CDR3 protein: CASRDRGWEQFF; CDR3 DNA: TGTGCCAGCAGGGACAGGGGCTGGGAGCAGTTCTTC
clone size: .; V gene: TRBV27; D gene: .; J gene: TRBJ2-3; CDR3 protein: CASRAWGAKLGTDTQYF; CDR3 DNA: TGTGCCAGCAGGGCTTGGGGGGCTAAACTCGGCACAGATACGCAGTATTTT